Listed below are T cell receptor beta chains from one sample, sequenced in a study of blood T cell repertoires in COVID-19. The protocol was immunoSEQ multiplex PCR, while the TCRdb copy is restricted to in-frame clones and leaves out a portion. This sample yields 330,000 or so clones, of which about 90% are seen a single time; over 1% belongs to the top ten. The sample comprised PBMCs or T cells enriched from blood (not recorded which). The receptor set was obtained from a young woman who had been exposed to COVID-19. Each CDR3 is given without its conserved first and last residue. Fields, in order: J gene, clone size, V gene, CDR3 length, CDR3 protein. Only some rows state a clone size, as once, few, many or a class for expanded clones.

J: TRBJ2-5
size: -
V: TRBV11-3
length: 11
CDR3: ASSLIQTGVQY

J: TRBJ2-6
size: -
V: TRBV7-9
length: 14
CDR3: ASSLTGGSGANVLT

J: TRBJ2-1
size: -
V: TRBV7-9
length: 13
CDR3: ASSASGAGYNEQF

J: TRBJ2-1
size: -
V: TRBV11-2
length: 10
CDR3: ASRAPGGEQF

J: TRBJ2-1
size: -
V: TRBV5-1
length: 12
CDR3: ASSGTSPYNEQF

J: TRBJ1-2
size: -
V: TRBV19
length: 12
CDR3: ARLGTAKSYGYT

J: TRBJ2-7
size: -
V: TRBV28
length: 12
CDR3: ASSPPPGSYEQY

J: TRBJ2-7
size: -
V: TRBV2
length: 11
CDR3: ASRGPRAYEQY

J: TRBJ2-3
size: -
V: TRBV18
length: 13
CDR3: ASSPRGQGTDTQY

J: TRBJ1-3
size: many
V: TRBV6-5
length: 13
CDR3: ASSYSRLSGNTIY

J: TRBJ2-1
size: -
V: TRBV10-1
length: 13
CDR3: ASSGSGIAVDEQF

J: TRBJ1-2
size: -
V: TRBV9
length: 12
CDR3: ASSLQGQDYGYT

J: TRBJ1-4
size: once
V: TRBV19
length: 13
CDR3: ASSHARLVGEKLF

J: TRBJ1-2
size: -
V: TRBV11-3
length: 10
CDR3: ASSSGYYGYT

J: TRBJ1-4
size: -
V: TRBV7-9
length: 13
CDR3: ASSETTGPNEKLF

J: TRBJ2-7
size: once
V: TRBV7-9
length: 13
CDR3: ASSPGQWGSYEQY

J: TRBJ1-1
size: once
V: TRBV9
length: 12
CDR3: ASSVEDMNTEAF

J: TRBJ1-2
size: few
V: TRBV12-3/TRBV12-4
length: 10
CDR3: ASSLGNYGYT

J: TRBJ1-6
size: -
V: TRBV19
length: 13
CDR3: ASSILDRGDSPLH

J: TRBJ2-7
size: -
V: TRBV27
length: 10
CDR3: ASSLSGQFQY

J: TRBJ2-1
size: -
V: TRBV19
length: 13
CDR3: ASSIVPSGINEQF

J: TRBJ2-1
size: -
V: TRBV5-1
length: 13
CDR3: ASTPTSGTYNEQF

J: TRBJ2-2
size: few
V: TRBV5-6
length: 11
CDR3: ASSLGSTGELF

J: TRBJ2-1
size: -
V: TRBV29-1
length: 15
CDR3: SVEVAGGPISYNEQF

J: TRBJ2-7
size: -
V: TRBV28
length: 11
CDR3: ASNTGGKYEQY

J: TRBJ1-4
size: -
V: TRBV18
length: 15
CDR3: ASSRLDRLTTNEKLF

J: TRBJ2-7
size: -
V: TRBV5-8
length: 13
CDR3: ASSLGLAGPYEQY